The source of this T cell receptor beta chain is a study of blood T cells in healthy people across ages. General study points: CMV status of donors was not determined, possibly confounding expanded clonotype changes.

This clonotype was detected a few times. What it binds is not known. This CDR3 is 14 amino acids long. J lost 8 bases, V lost 0 bases, and 6 bases had no gene match. Each donor had approximately 10 milliliters of peripheral blood drawn. Combining a sample-barcoded 5' primer with a J-beta primer mix, a second PCR ran for roughly 6 to 11 cycles. TCRdb analysed the 5' RACE reads with MiXCR anew, one entry per CDR3 protein. Here the sample spans around 620,000 distinct CDR3 sequences, 25% to 30% being singletons. The J gene is TRBJ2-5, the V gene TRBV12-3 or TRBV12-4; 7 bases match TRBD2. The source is a woman in her seventies in good health. Sample: blood. The CDR3 bases are TGTGCCAGCAGTTTAGCGGGGGGGGTACAAACCCAGTACTTC. Protein product: CASSLAGGVQTQYF.